This TCR beta chain was sequenced during a study of OX40 agonist ivuxolimab in advanced cancers. As for the study in general: An agonistic human IgG2 monoclonal antibody against OX40 (CD134) was given. Intravenous ivuxolimab at 0.01 to 10 mg/kg was given to patients every 2 weeks.

Overall study results and limits: Antigen specificity of clonally expanded peripheral T cells was not established. CD8+ T cells averaged more expanded clones than CD4+.

Sequencing was performed with immunoSEQ multiplex PCR; in TCRdb, only in-frame clones are kept and a portion is missing. The sample includes 5,500 to 7,000 clones, 65% to 70% of them seen just once. With regard to this clone: Its antigen remains unidentified.

The length of the CDR3 is 11 residues. Between the trimmed V and J ends, which lost 1 base and 11 bases, there was a span of 8 bases. The germline V gene has CDR1 MGHDK and CDR2 SYGVNS. The sequenced sample was CD4+ or CD8+ T cells sorted from blood, obtained in a trial of the OX40 agonist ivuxolimab. The chain uses TRBV25-1 and TRBJ1-1; no firm D call. This clonotype was sampled from an adult with an advanced solid tumor such as melanoma, head and neck, liver or kidney cancer. CDR3 protein: CASSESKRAFF. The DNA of the CDR3 is TGTGCCAGCAGTGAATCCAAACGGGCTTTCTTT.